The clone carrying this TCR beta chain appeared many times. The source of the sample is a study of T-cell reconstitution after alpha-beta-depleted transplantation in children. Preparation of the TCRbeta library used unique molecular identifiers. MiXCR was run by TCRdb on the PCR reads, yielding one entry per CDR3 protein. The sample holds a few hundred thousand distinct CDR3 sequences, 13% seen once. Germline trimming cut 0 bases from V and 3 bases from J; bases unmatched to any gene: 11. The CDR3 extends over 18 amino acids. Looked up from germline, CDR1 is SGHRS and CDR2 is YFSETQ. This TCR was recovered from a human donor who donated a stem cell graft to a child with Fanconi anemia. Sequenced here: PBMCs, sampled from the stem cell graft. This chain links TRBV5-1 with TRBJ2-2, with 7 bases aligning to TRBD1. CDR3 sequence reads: CASSLALTGTGDTGELFF. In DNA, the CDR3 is TGCGCCAGCAGCTTGGCTCTGACAGGAACAGGGGACACCGGGGAGCTGTTTTTT.